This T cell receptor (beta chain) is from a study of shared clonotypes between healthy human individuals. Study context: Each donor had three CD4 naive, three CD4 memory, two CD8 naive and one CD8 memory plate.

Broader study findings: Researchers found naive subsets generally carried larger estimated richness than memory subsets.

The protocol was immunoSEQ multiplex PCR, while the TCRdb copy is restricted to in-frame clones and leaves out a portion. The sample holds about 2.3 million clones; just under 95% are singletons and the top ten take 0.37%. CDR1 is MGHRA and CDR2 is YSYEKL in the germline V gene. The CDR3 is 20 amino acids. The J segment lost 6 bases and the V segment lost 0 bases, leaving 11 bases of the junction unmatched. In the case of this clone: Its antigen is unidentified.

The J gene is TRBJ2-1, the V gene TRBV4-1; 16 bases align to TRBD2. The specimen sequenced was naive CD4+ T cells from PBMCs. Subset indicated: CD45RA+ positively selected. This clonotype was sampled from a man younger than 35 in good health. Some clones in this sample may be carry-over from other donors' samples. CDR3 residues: CASSQDRGTSGRVRSNEQFF. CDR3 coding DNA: TGCGCCAGCAGCCAAGATCGGGGGACTAGCGGGAGGGTAAGAAGCAATGAGCAGTTCTTC.